This T cell receptor beta chain was sequenced for a study of cytotoxic CD8 clonotypes in ibrutinib-treated CLL. A word on this clone: Its specificity is not known.

Libraries were prepared by immunoSEQ multiplex PCR; TCRdb keeps only in-frame clonotypes and omits some of them. In the table there are 130,000 or so clones, around three quarters of which are singletons. TCR beta libraries used around 2 micrograms of genomic DNA from cryopreserved PBMCs. V was clipped by 5 bases and J by 1 base, with 17 bases between them. The CDR3 has 15 residues. Germline lookup yields CDR1 GTSNPN and CDR2 SVGIG (reference sequence). Study-wide points: Public clonotypes, an uncommon group, contracted or remained stable on treatment. Circulating CD8+ T-cell counts were tracked by baseline clonality, which exceeded that of age-matched healthy donors.

The rearrangement joins TRBV30 to TRBJ2-5; maybe TRBD2 (5 bases). The clonotype was recovered from a human donor with chronic lymphocytic leukemia. The sequenced sample was PBMCs, obtained after 12 months of ibrutinib treatment. CDR3 residues: CAWGPGSGFQETQYF. In DNA, the CDR3 is TGTGCCTGGGGACCGGGATCGGGATTCCAAGAGACCCAGTACTTC.